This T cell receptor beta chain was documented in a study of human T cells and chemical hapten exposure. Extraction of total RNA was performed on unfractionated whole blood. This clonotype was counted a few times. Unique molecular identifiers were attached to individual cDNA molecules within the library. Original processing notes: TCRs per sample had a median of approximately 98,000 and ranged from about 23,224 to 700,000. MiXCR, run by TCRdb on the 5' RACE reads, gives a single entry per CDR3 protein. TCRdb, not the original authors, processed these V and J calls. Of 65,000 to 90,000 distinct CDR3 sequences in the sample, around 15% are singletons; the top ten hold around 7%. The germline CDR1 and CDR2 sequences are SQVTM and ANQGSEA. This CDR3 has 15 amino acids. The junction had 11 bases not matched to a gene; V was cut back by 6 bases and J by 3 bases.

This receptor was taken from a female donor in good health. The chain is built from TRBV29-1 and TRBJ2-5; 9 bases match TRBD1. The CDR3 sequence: CSVTGTGRVEETQYF. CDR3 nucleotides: TGCAGCGTAACCGGGACAGGGAGGGTGGAAGAGACCCAGTACTTC.